Each of the 6 T cell receptor beta chains below was sequenced from the same sample in a study of blood T cell repertoires in COVID-19. Generated by immunoSEQ multiplex PCR, the TCRdb table keeps only in-frame clones and is missing some. The sample carries some 150,000 clones, about 86% recorded once. Sequencing input: peripheral blood. All receptors come from a woman aged 80 or over with acute or convalescent COVID-19.

The V and J genes are TRBV19 and TRBJ1-2; D not certain. Germline CDR1 and CDR2: LNHDA and SQIVND (reference sequence). V dropped 2 bases and J dropped 6 bases, with 10 bases sitting between them. The CDR3 loop spans 13 amino acids. The CDR3 DNA is TGTGCCAGTAGTATAAGCCCACCGGATGGCTACACCTTC. Protein: CASSISPPDGYTF.

The rearrangement joins TRBV6-5 to TRBJ2-7; tentative D call: TRBD1 (6 bases). This CDR3 comprises 15 residues. The germline V and J ends were trimmed by 5 bases and 1 base, with 15 bases remaining between them. CDR1 and CDR2 from the germline V gene are MNHEY and SVGAGI. The CDR3 DNA reads as TGTGCCAGCAGTACCCGTCACAGGGAATCCTACGAGCAGTACTTC. Translation gives CASSTRHRESYEQYF.

The chain has TRBV30 and TRBJ1-5; D uncertain. Deletions cut 0 bases from V and 3 bases from J, with 15 bases between. CDR1 is GTSNPN and CDR2 is SVGIG in the germline V gene (reference sequence). The CDR3 spans 16 residues. The CDR3 spells CAWSVLGVPFNQPQHF. CDR3 DNA sequence: TGTGCCTGGAGTGTACTGGGAGTACCGTTCAATCAGCCCCAGCATTTT.

CDR3 nucleotides: TGTGCCAGCAGCTTACCACAGGGTATCGGGGAGCTGTTTTTT. It yields the protein CASSLPQGIGELFF. V usage is TRBV5-4 and J usage is TRBJ2-2; possibly TRBD1 for D (6 bases). Germline CDR1 SGHNT, CDR2 YYREEE (reference sequence). The CDR3 is 14 residues long. The V and J ends lost 2 bases and 7 bases respectively, with 12 bases between them.

V is TRBV10-3 and J is TRBJ2-2, with 9 nucleotides matching TRBD1. V dropped 2 bases and J dropped 5; count of bases not matched to a gene: 6. The CDR3 totals 16 residues. CDR1 is ENHRY and CDR2 is SYGVKD in the germline V gene. The CDR3 coding sequence is TGTGCCATCAGTGAGACCACAGGGGGCTGGACCGGGGAGCTGTTTTTT. This gives the protein CAISETTGGWTGELFF.

The chain employs TRBV4-1 and TRBJ2-4, with D tentatively TRBD2 (6 bases). From germline, CDR1 is MGHRA and CDR2 YSYEKL. V lost 4 bases, J lost 1 base, and 17 bases lay in between. This CDR3 is 17 amino acids long. CDR3 coding DNA: TGCGCCAGCAGCCCCCTCTACGGCGGGGACGCCAAAAACATTCAGTACTTC. As protein: CASSPLYGGDAKNIQYF.